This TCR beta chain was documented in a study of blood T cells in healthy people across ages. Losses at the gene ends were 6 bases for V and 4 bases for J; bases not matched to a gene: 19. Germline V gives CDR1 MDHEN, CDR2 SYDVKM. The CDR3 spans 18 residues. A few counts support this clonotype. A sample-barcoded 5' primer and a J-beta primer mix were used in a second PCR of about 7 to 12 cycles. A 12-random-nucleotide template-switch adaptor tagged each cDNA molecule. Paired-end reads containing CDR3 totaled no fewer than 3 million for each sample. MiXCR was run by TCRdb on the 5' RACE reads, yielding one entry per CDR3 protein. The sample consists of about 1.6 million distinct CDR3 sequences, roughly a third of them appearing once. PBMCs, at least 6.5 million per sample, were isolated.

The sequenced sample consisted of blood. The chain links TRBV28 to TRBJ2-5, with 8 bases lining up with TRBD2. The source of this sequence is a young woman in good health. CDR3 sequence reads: CASSSPGLGDRLRETQYF. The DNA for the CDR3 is TGTGCCAGCAGCTCGCCGGGACTAGGGGACCGCTTAAGAGAGACCCAGTACTTC.